This T cell receptor (beta chain) was captured by sequencing in a study of T cell changes during pregnancy in multiple sclerosis (dated 2019 in TCRdb). In the study overall: The study examined how the T cell repertoire changed over the course of pregnancy in women with multiple sclerosis.

Libraries were prepared through the immunoSEQ multiplex PCR assay. Entries here come from immuneACCESS through TCRdb and include only in-frame sequences with V and J called. Some clones fail to appear in such tables; in the studies checked, an unresolved V gene covers under half of the shortfall, and the cause of the remainder is unknown. For this sample there are around 62,000 clones; roughly 87% appear just once. 2% to 2.5% of the sample belongs to the ten largest clones. Comments on this clone: The antigen this receptor binds is unknown. No quality values exist for individual bases; no much larger clone is one base distant.

Measured from the cysteine to the phenylalanine, the CDR3 is 13 residues long. Only CDR3 DNA is held: 39 bases, read in frame from base 1. V lost 4 bases and J lost 5 bases, and the count of bases not matched to a germline gene is 5. CDR1 and CDR2 are drawn from the germline V gene (reference sequence): SGHNT, YYREEE. This chain joins TRBV5-4 to TRBJ1-1, with 7 bases matching TRBD1. The source of this sequence is a female donor in good health, enrolled as a control in a pregnancy study. This material consisted of peripheral blood, taken in the second trimester of pregnancy. DNA sequence: TGTGCCAGCAGCCCGACAGGGTTGACTGAAGCTTTCTTT. Its protein product is CASSPTGLTEAFF. Reference TRBV5-4 and TRBJ1-1 genes cover what lies past the CDR3, so the full variable domain is ETGVTQSPTHLIKTRGQQVTLRCSSQSGHNTVSWYQQALGQGPQFIFQYYREEENGRGNFPPRFSGLQFPNYSSELNVNALELDDSALYLCASSPTGLTEAFFGQGTRLTVV.